A selection of T cell receptor beta chains follows, all from one sample in a study of cytomegalovirus exposure and HLA in healthy donors. This table comes from immunoSEQ multiplex PCR, and its TCRdb copy is limited to in-frame clones, with some not included. Of 210,000 or so clones in the sample, 60% to 80% were seen once. The sample taken for sequencing was PBMCs. The source of these receptors is a man aged 18 to 35 in good health and CMV-seronegative. CDR3s include the opening cysteine and the closing phenylalanine or tryptophan. D genes are given only for firm matches. Expanded clones are given a class, and other clones once, few, many or no size at all.

CDR3aa,CDR3nt,v_gene,d_gene,abundance,j_gene
CASSPRGQLNTEAFF,TGTGCCAGCAGCCCCCGGGGACAGTTGAACACTGAAGCTTTCTTT,TRBV7-2,TRBD1,NA,TRBJ1-1
CSVRVRDTLYNEQFF,TGCAGCGTTCGCGTCCGGGACACCCTCTACAATGAGCAGTTCTTC,TRBV29-1,NA,NA,TRBJ2-1
CASSSTSDTQYF,TGTGCCAGCAGTTCCACATCAGATACGCAGTATTTT,TRBV6-5,NA,NA,TRBJ2-3
CASSFPPAGKTYEQYF,TGTGCCAGCAGCTTCCCCCCAGCGGGTAAAACCTACGAGCAGTACTTC,TRBV7-9,NA,NA,TRBJ2-7
CASSLDEMGQGWNGYTF,TGTGCCAGCAGCTTAGATGAAATGGGACAGGGGTGGAATGGCTACACCTTC,TRBV11-3,TRBD1,NA,TRBJ1-2
CASSSPGGQETQYF,TGTGCCAGCAGCTCGCCCGGGGGGCAAGAGACCCAGTACTTC,TRBV7-9,TRBD2,NA,TRBJ2-5
CASSLAGSLGTEAFF,TGTGCCAGCAGCTTAGCAGGGTCTTTGGGCACTGAAGCTTTCTTT,TRBV7-3,NA,NA,TRBJ1-1
CASSSRETQYF,TGTGCCAGTAGTAGCAGAGAGACCCAGTACTTC,TRBV19,NA,few,TRBJ2-5
CASSSIGTSAYNEQFF,TGTGCCAGCAGTTCCATAGGGACTAGCGCCTACAATGAGCAGTTCTTC,TRBV27,TRBD2,NA,TRBJ2-1
CASTRQASYEQYF,TGTGCCAGCACCCGACAGGCTTCCTACGAGCAGTACTTC,TRBV2,NA,NA,TRBJ2-7
CASSISRWGDGYTF,TGTGCCAGTAGTATTTCGAGGTGGGGCGATGGCTACACCTTC,TRBV19,NA,NA,TRBJ1-2
CASSIGGGPTDTQYF,TGTGCCAGTAGTATTGGCGGGGGGCCCACAGATACGCAGTATTTT,TRBV19,TRBD2,few,TRBJ2-3
CASSAGLAGSEQYF,TGTGCCAGCAGTGCGGGACTAGCGGGAAGCGAGCAGTACTTC,TRBV25-1,TRBD2,NA,TRBJ2-7
CATSRDGDTGANVLTF,TGTGCCACCAGCAGAGACGGGGATACTGGGGCCAACGTCCTGACTTTC,TRBV15,NA,once,TRBJ2-6
CASSPQLAGGPVGELFF,TGTGCCAGCAGCCCCCAACTAGCGGGAGGGCCTGTCGGGGAGCTGTTTTTT,TRBV5-6,TRBD2,NA,TRBJ2-2
CASSEPSGRVNTGELFF,TGTGCCAGCAGTGAACCTAGCGGGAGGGTTAACACCGGGGAGCTGTTTTTT,TRBV2,TRBD2,NA,TRBJ2-2
CASSVRGSTSSGANVLTF,TGTGCCAGCAGCGTTAGGGGGTCAACCAGCTCTGGGGCCAACGTCCTGACTTTC,TRBV9,NA,NA,TRBJ2-6
CASSAHWTTSYEQYF,TGTGCCAGTAGTGCCCACTGGACAACCTCCTACGAGCAGTACTTC,TRBV19,NA,NA,TRBJ2-7
CASSSGGLGNTIYF,TGTGCCAGCAGTTCGGGGGGATTGGGAAACACCATATATTTT,TRBV6-5,NA,NA,TRBJ1-3
CASSQGQGLDTDTQYF,TGCGCCAGCAGCCAAGGACAGGGATTGGATACAGATACGCAGTATTTT,TRBV4-3,TRBD1,NA,TRBJ2-3
CASSLAGIGRVTEAFF,TGTGCCAGCAGCTTGGCCGGTATAGGGAGGGTGACTGAAGCTTTCTTT,TRBV5-4,NA,NA,TRBJ1-1
CAWSVVGTGGASYGYTF,TGTGCCTGGAGTGTGGTGGGAACAGGGGGCGCGAGCTATGGCTACACCTTC,TRBV30,TRBD1,once,TRBJ1-2
CASSPVGGGNQPQHF,TGTGCCAGCAGCCCCGTTGGAGGCGGCAATCAGCCCCAGCATTTT,TRBV7-2,NA,NA,TRBJ1-5
CASSNPTGGNTEAFF,TGTGCCAGCAGCAATCCGACAGGGGGTAACACTGAAGCTTTCTTT,TRBV7-9,TRBD1,NA,TRBJ1-1
CAGSQEVGTGMTDTQYF,TGCGCCGGCAGCCAAGAGGTGGGGACAGGGATGACAGATACGCAGTATTTT,TRBV4-1,TRBD1,NA,TRBJ2-3
CASSLDLSGQGNDEQFF,TGTGCCAGCAGCTTAGATCTTAGTGGACAGGGAAACGATGAGCAGTTCTTC,TRBV11-2,TRBD1,NA,TRBJ2-1
CASSPILSRDRGSYEQYF,TGTGCCAGCAGCCCGATTCTTAGCCGGGACAGGGGTTCCTACGAGCAGTACTTC,TRBV14,TRBD1,NA,TRBJ2-7
CASRGTGGYEQFF,TGTGCCAGCAGGGGGACAGGGGGCTATGAGCAGTTCTTC,TRBV9,TRBD1,NA,TRBJ2-1
CASRRDYGYTF,TGTGCCAGCCGCAGGGACTATGGCTACACCTTC,TRBV6-5,NA,NA,TRBJ1-2
CASSSQNSDTQYF,TGTGCCAGCAGTTCACAGAACTCTGATACGCAGTATTTT,TRBV2,NA,many,TRBJ2-3
CASSKRQGRETQYF,TGCGCCAGCAGCAAACGACAGGGGCGGGAGACCCAGTACTTC,TRBV5-1,TRBD1,NA,TRBJ2-5
CASSESVGGGANEQFF,TGTGCCAGCAGTGAATCGGTGGGAGGGGGAGCAAATGAGCAGTTCTTC,TRBV25-1,NA,NA,TRBJ2-1
CASSVHPGLGNNEQFF,TGTGCCAGCAGCGTGCACCCGGGACTAGGGAATAATGAGCAGTTCTTC,TRBV9,TRBD2,NA,TRBJ2-1
CASSYFGGGNGYTF,TGTGCCAGCAGTTACTTCGGGGGAGGGAATGGCTACACCTTC,TRBV6-6,NA,NA,TRBJ1-2
CASSFVQSYEQYF,TGTGCCAGCAGCTTTGTACAGTCCTACGAGCAGTACTTC,TRBV7-9,NA,NA,TRBJ2-7
CASSPLGTSTTDTQYF,TGTGCCAGCAGTCCCCTGGGGACTAGTACCACAGATACGCAGTATTTT,TRBV27,TRBD2,NA,TRBJ2-3